These 14 T cell receptor beta chains were all obtained from the same sample, sequenced in a study of T-cell reconstitution after alpha-beta-depleted transplantation in children. Preparation of the TCRbeta library involved a method that used unique molecular identifiers. A single record per CDR3 protein comes from TCRdb applying MiXCR to the PCR reads. The sample lists about 400,000 distinct CDR3 sequences; roughly 21% were seen once. Specimen: PBMCs from the stem cell graft donor, collected from the stem cell graft. The receptors here all came from a human donor who donated a stem cell graft to a child with acute myeloid leukemia.

This clonotype has ten or more counts. This rearrangement joins TRBV15 to TRBJ2-6; TRBD1 or TRBD2 may be the D gene (5 bases each). The CDR3 loop spans 16 amino acids. The V end was cut by 1 base, the J end by 2 bases, with 9 bases between. The V gene's germline CDR1 is LNHNV and CDR2 YYDKDF (reference sequence). CDR3 loop: CATSRGGPTGANVLTF. CDR3 bases: TGTGCCACCAGCAGAGGGGGACCGACTGGGGCCAACGTCCTGACTTTC. The full variable domain, completed using reference TRBV15 and TRBJ2-6, is DAMVIQNPRYQVTQFGKPVTLSCSQTLNHNVMYWYQQKSSQAPKLLFHYYDKDFNNEADTPDNFQSRRPNTSFCFLDIRSPGLGDTAMYLCATSRGGPTGANVLTFGAGSRLTVL.

This clonotype was found a few times. The genes are TRBV20-1 and TRBJ1-2; no clear D. V gave up 0 bases and J gave up 8 bases, with 10 bases separating them. Germline CDR1 and CDR2: DFQATT and SNEGSKA (reference sequence). The CDR3 totals 12 residues. CDR3 in DNA: TGCAGTGCTAGAGACCAGGATCGGGGCTACACCTTC. This codes for CSARDQDRGYTF.

V usage is TRBV4-1 and J usage is TRBJ2-7; 10 bases agree with TRBD1. There are 15 residues in the CDR3. Trimming at V came to 0 bases and at J to 7 bases, leaving 6 bases not matched to a gene. Per the germline V gene, CDR1 is MGHRA and CDR2 is YSYEKL. CDR3 coding DNA: TGCGCCAGCAGCCAAGACCCGACAGGGGGCCGTGAGCAGTACTTC. Translation: CASSQDPTGGREQYF.

This clonotype was counted only a few times. J is TRBJ1-2 and V is TRBV29-1; weak D call: TRBD1 (6 bases). V lost 3 bases and J 1 base, leaving 15 bases between the germline ends. CDR1 and CDR2 from the germline V gene are SQVTM and ANQGSEA. CDR3 length: 15 residues. The CDR3 spells CSVDQGRRFNYGYTF. The CDR3 coding sequence is TGCAGCGTTGACCAGGGGCGTCGGTTTAACTATGGCTACACCTTC.

J is TRBJ2-7 and V is TRBV21-1; the listed D gene, TRBD1, was not tested against the DNA. TRBV21-1 is termed a pseudogene. The CDR3 loop spans 14 amino acids. Here the CDR3 reads CASSMCPFSYEQYF. As DNA, the CDR3 is TGTGCCAGCAGCATGTGTCCCTTCTCCTACGAGCAGTACTTC.

This clonotype came up many times. The chain uses TRBV20-1 and TRBJ2-5; D may correspond to TRBD1 or TRBD2 (5 bases each). Trimming left V 3 bases short and J 5 bases short, with 10 bases between. The CDR3 contains 12 residues. Germline V gene sequence: CDR1 DFQATT, CDR2 SNEGSKA (reference sequence). CDR3 protein: CSARGEGETQYF. The CDR3, as DNA: TGCAGTGCTAGGGGTGAGGGGGAGACCCAGTACTTC.

This clonotype has a handful of counts. V and J are TRBV5-1 and TRBJ2-7; TRBD1 matches 7 bases. With V trimmed by 0 bases and J by 7 bases, 7 bases remained unmatched. Germline V gives CDR1 SGHRS, CDR2 YFSETQ. This CDR3 has 14 residues. The CDR3 sequence: CASSLGQGLGEQYF. The DNA for the CDR3 is TGCGCCAGCAGCTTGGGACAGGGCCTAGGGGAGCAGTACTTC.

This clonotype appeared many times. Here the CDR3 reads CSVSSPGQGTYEQYF. The CDR3 DNA reads as TGCAGCGTATCCTCTCCGGGACAGGGAACCTACGAGCAGTACTTC. The chain combines TRBV29-1 with TRBJ2-7; 9 nucleotides match TRBD1. Per the germline V gene, CDR1 is SQVTM and CDR2 is ANQGSEA. The CDR3 is 15 residues long. V trimming: 6 bases; J trimming: 2 bases; junction bases outside the gene matches: 11.

The chain links TRBV12-3 or TRBV12-4 to TRBJ1-5; no clear D gene. This CDR3 has 14 residues. The germline V and J ends were trimmed by 3 bases and 5 bases, with 11 bases remaining between them. In DNA form, the CDR3 reads TGTGCCAGCAGTTTGGACGGACCTTATCAGCCCCAGCATTTT. This sequence encodes CASSLDGPYQPQHF.

This clonotype came up a few times. J is TRBJ2-7 and V is TRBV2; D gene uncertain. The CDR3 has 12 residues. Trimming cost V 5 bases and J 2 bases, with 7 bases left between them. CDR1 and CDR2 (germline): SNHLY, FYNNEI. The CDR3 region has the DNA TGTGCCAGCAGTCAGTCCCCCTACGAGCAGTACTTC. Translating it yields CASSQSPYEQYF.

This clonotype was observed a few times. The V call is TRBV29-1, the J call TRBJ2-1; the match to TRBD1 covers 7 bases. Unmatched junction bases numbered 6, after V lost 7 bases and J lost 0 bases. Germline-derived CDR1 and CDR2 are SQVTM and ANQGSEA. The CDR3 covers 14 residues. The CDR3 protein is CSAVTGSSYNEQFF. The CDR3 nucleotides read TGCAGCGCGGTGACAGGGAGCTCCTACAATGAGCAGTTCTTC.

This chain connects TRBV12-3 or TRBV12-4 to TRBJ2-2; perhaps TRBD1 as D (5 bases). The CDR3 is 13 residues long. V was pared by 6 bases and J by 5 bases, with 10 bases between. CDR3 nucleotide sequence: TGTGCCAGCAGATCCCAGGGAACCGGGGAGCTGTTTTTT. Translation gives CASRSQGTGELFF.

This clonotype showed up just a few times. V and J are TRBV7-2 and TRBJ2-1; possibly TRBD1 for D (6 bases). CDR3 length equals 15 residues. V was clipped by 2 bases and J by 4 bases, with 12 bases between them. CDR1 and CDR2 (germline): SGHTA, FQGNSA. Written as DNA, the CDR3 is TGTGCCAGCAGCTTAAAAGGGACACATTACAATGAGCAGTTCTTC. Translated: CASSLKGTHYNEQFF.

This rearrangement joins TRBV2 to TRBJ2-7; TRBD2 might be the D (6 bases). This CDR3 is built from 13 residues. Germline CDR1 is SNHLY and CDR2 is FYNNEI. V was shortened by 7 bases and J by 4 bases, with 14 bases between the two germline ends. The CDR3 DNA follows: TGTGCCAGCACAGACGGGAGTTCGTACGAGCAGTACTTC. Its protein is CASTDGSSYEQYF. The entire variable domain, with the rest obtained from reference TRBV2 and TRBJ2-7, is as follows: EPEVTQTPSHQVTQMGQEVILRCVPISNHLYFYWYRQILGQKVEFLVSFYNNEISEKSEIFDDQFSVERPDGSNFTLKIRSTKLEDSAMYFCASTDGSSYEQYFGPGTRLTVT.